This T cell receptor beta chain was observed in a study of response to subunit inactivated influenza vaccine (dated by TCRdb to the late 2010s). In terms of the full investigation: Deep quantitative profiling of the T cell receptor repertoire was used in the study to follow responses to a trivalent subunit inactivated influenza vaccine. Paper-wide results and their limitations: It was suggested by the authors that each seasonal influenza vaccination may recruit only a limited number of new T cells.

The CDR3 contains 12 residues, cysteine and phenylalanine counted. Only CDR3 DNA is held: 36 bases, read in frame from base 1. V is cut by 5 bases and J by 11 bases, and the space between the germline ends is 15 bases. According to the germline V gene (reference sequence), CDR1 reads DFQATT and CDR2 reads SNEGSKA. Sample time point, as interpreted from the label and publication: around 45 days after influenza vaccine administration. This clonotype has a handful of counts. This receptor's antigen is unknown. No base quality information exists; no much larger clone differs at one position. The method behind the library was RT-PCR. Sequencing relied on an Illumina HiSeq 2500. The public reads were run again by TCRdb, first through fastp at Q25 and then through MiXCR, and only productive beta chains were kept. Merged by CDR3 protein, the rows form single entries marked with the most common genes and DNA. This sample lists hundreds of thousands of distinct CDR3 sequences; 10% to 15% were detected once. Around 14% of the sample is taken by the ten largest.

Specimen: PBMCs from blood, collected about 40 days after vaccination. The clonotype originates from a man over 45 who received an inactivated influenza vaccine. Donor details come from another sample of the same person, matched by shared clones. The rearranged segments are TRBV20-1 and TRBJ1-4; a weak D assignment points to TRBD1 (6 bases agree). CDR3 loop: CSALREGGKLFF. At the DNA level, the sequence is TGCAGTGCTCTTAGGGAGGGGGGCAAACTGTTTTTT.